These 26 T cell receptor beta chains came from one sample sequenced in a study of blood T cell repertoires in COVID-19. Some clones are missing from TCRdb's copy, which holds only in-frame ones; the method was immunoSEQ multiplex PCR. The sample yields about 41,000 clones, just under 90% seen once. Input material: peripheral blood. The receptors originated from a man aged 40-50 years with COVID-19, enrolled during active disease.

Details on this clone: The junction shows a germline mismatch at one end, possibly a read error. The chain links TRBV2 to TRBJ2-7, with TRBD2 matching over 8 bases. Germline V gene data show CDR1 as SNHLY and CDR2 as FYNNEI. This CDR3 comprises 14 residues. The CDR3 coding sequence is TGTGCCAGCAGGGAAGGGGCTAGCGGGTACGAGCAGTACTTC. Its protein product is CASREGASGYEQYF.

The V call is TRBV3-1 (or the pseudogene TRBV3-2), the J call TRBJ2-7; TRBD2 matches 7 bases. This CDR3 comprises 14 residues. Trimming at V came to 1 base and at J to 2 bases, leaving 2 bases not matched to a gene. Per the germline V gene, CDR1 is LGHDT and CDR2 is YNNKEL (reference sequence). In nucleotides, the CDR3 is TGTGCCAGCAGCCAAGCCACTAGCGCCTACGAGCAGTACTTC. Translation gives CASSQATSAYEQYF.

The V and J genes are TRBV6-4 and TRBJ2-7, with TRBD1 identical over 10 bases. The J segment lost 5 bases and the V segment lost 7 bases, leaving 8 bases of the junction unmatched. This CDR3 contains 14 residues. CDR1 is MRHNA and CDR2 is SNTAGT in the germline V gene. This CDR3 reads CASTDDRGHDEQYF. CDR3 coding DNA: TGTGCCAGCACGGACGACAGGGGGCACGACGAGCAGTACTTC.

This chain connects TRBV7-8 to TRBJ1-1; 11 positions match TRBD1. Trimming took 5 bases from V and 4 from J; bases not matched to a gene: 6. This CDR3 is 15 amino acids long. Germline assignment: CDR1 SGHVS and CDR2 FQNEAQ. CDR3 bases: TGTGCCAGCAGCACCAGGACAGGGGGCCTCACTGAAGCTTTCTTT. Translation: CASSTRTGGLTEAFF.

V is TRBV7-9 and J is TRBJ2-5, with 7 positions matching TRBD2. V lost 1 base, J lost 1 base, and 3 bases stayed unmatched. The length of the CDR3 is 15 residues. Per germline, CDR1 SEHNR and CDR2 FQNEAQ (reference sequence). The chain's CDR3 is CASSLDGGSQETQYF. In DNA, the CDR3 is TGTGCCAGCAGCTTAGACGGGGGGTCCCAAGAGACCCAGTACTTC.

The J gene is TRBJ1-2, the V gene TRBV5-4; perhaps TRBD1 as D (5 bases). The CDR3 sequence is 14 residues long. Germline V gene lookup returns CDR1 SGHNT and CDR2 YYREEE (reference sequence). V shed 1 base and J shed 1 base, with 8 bases lying between them. This CDR3 is CASSLPGLNYGYTF. In DNA form, the CDR3 reads TGTGCCAGCAGCTTGCCAGGGCTTAACTATGGCTACACCTTC.

The chain couples TRBV25-1 to TRBJ2-4; D not resolved. From germline, CDR1 is MGHDK and CDR2 SYGVNS. CDR3 length: 14 amino acids. Trimming pared 3 bases from V and 4 bases from J, leaving 10 bases between. Here the CDR3 DNA reads TGTGCCAGCAGTGACCAGTCACATAAAAACATTCAGTACTTC. This codes for CASSDQSHKNIQYF.

V is TRBV6-5 and J is TRBJ1-5; TRBD1 is a possible D gene (6 bases). Germline lookup yields CDR1 MNHEY and CDR2 SVGAGI. There are 14 residues in the CDR3. The V end lost 4 bases, the J end lost 2 bases, and 9 bases lay between the germline ends. CDR3 bases: TGTGCCAGCAGTTCAGGGGTGGGCAATCAGCCCCAGCATTTT. Translated, it gives CASSSGVGNQPQHF.

This clone has a single count. V is TRBV19 and J is TRBJ1-4, with D tentatively TRBD1 (5 bases). In germline, CDR1 is LNHDA, CDR2 SQIVND (reference sequence). With 7 bases removed from V and 8 bases from J, the gap between germline ends came to 20 bases. The CDR3 extends over 15 amino acids. The CDR3 loop is CASTPVEGRGEKLFF. In DNA form, the CDR3 reads TGTGCCAGTACCCCAGTGGAGGGGAGGGGAGAAAAACTGTTTTTT. Full variable domain (missing parts from reference TRBV19 and TRBJ1-4): DGGITQSPKYLFRKEGQNVTLSCEQNLNHDAMYWYRQDPGQGLRLIYYSQIVNDFQKGDIAEGYSVSREKKESFPLTVTSAQKNPTAFYLCASTPVEGRGEKLFFGSGTQLSVL.

The chain links TRBV18 to TRBJ2-5; 9 nucleotides agree with TRBD2. Trimming took 1 base from V and 5 from J; bases not matched to a gene: 11. This CDR3 is 17 amino acids long. Looked up from germline, CDR1 is KGHSH and CDR2 is LQKENI. In DNA form, the CDR3 reads TGTGCCAGCTCACCACGGGTAGCGGGAGCCTCGGCGGAGACCCAGTACTTC. As protein: CASSPRVAGASAETQYF.

This chain links TRBV11-3 with TRBJ2-5, with TRBD2 identical over 13 bases. CDR3 length: 17 residues. The trim removed 4 bases at V and 2 bases at J, leaving 7 bases unmatched. CDR1 is SGHNT and CDR2 is YENEEA in the germline V gene. CDR3 loop: CASSSGTSGVAQETQYF. The CDR3 bases are TGTGCCAGCAGCTCCGGGACTAGCGGGGTGGCACAAGAGACCCAGTACTTC.

Details on this clone: The sample holds other DNA sequences that translate to the same CDR3. In nucleotides, the CDR3 is TGTGCCTGGAGTGGGCAGGGGAACACTGAAGCTTTCTTT. Translation gives CAWSGQGNTEAFF. V usage is TRBV30 and J usage is TRBJ1-1; D is perhaps TRBD1 (5 bases). The germline CDR1 and CDR2 sequences are GTSNPN and SVGIG (reference sequence). The CDR3 is 13 residues long. Trimming cost V 1 base and J 1 base, with 7 bases left between them. The full variable domain, rest sourced from reference TRBV30 and TRBJ1-1, is SQTIHQWPATLVQPVGSPLSLECTVEGTSNPNLYWYRQAAGRGLQLLFYSVGIGQISSEVPQNLSASRPQDRQFILSSKKLLLSDSGFYLCAWSGQGNTEAFFGQGTRLTVV.

This clone was seen once. The rearrangement links TRBV29-1 to TRBJ2-7, with a tentative D call TRBD2 (5 bases). The CDR3 runs 13 residues. V was trimmed by 8 bases and J by 5 bases, leaving 19 bases between them. The germline gives CDR1 SQVTM, CDR2 ANQGSEA. CDR3 sequence: CSPIAGVDHEQYF. The DNA for the CDR3 is TGCAGCCCCATCGCCGGGGTGGACCACGAGCAGTACTTC.

J is TRBJ1-5 and V is TRBV7-8; a weak D match, TRBD1 (5 bases). V was pared by 1 base and J by 2 bases, with 9 bases between. In germline, CDR1 is SGHVS, CDR2 FQNEAQ. The CDR3 is 15 amino acids. The DNA of the CDR3 is TGTGCCAGCAGCTTAGACTGGGGGGGCAATCAGCCCCAGCATTTT. This gives the protein CASSLDWGGNQPQHF.

The V and J genes are TRBV9 and TRBJ2-1; D remains ambiguous. The CDR3 extends over 13 amino acids. V gave up 2 bases and J gave up 5 bases, with 8 bases separating them. Germline V gene data show CDR1 as SGDLS and CDR2 as YYNGEE. This CDR3 is CASSVSRNNEQFF. The CDR3 DNA reads TGTGCCAGCAGCGTCTCGCGGAACAATGAGCAGTTCTTC.

The genes are TRBV30 and TRBJ2-7; TRBD2 matches at 8 bases. CDR1 and CDR2 from the germline V gene are GTSNPN and SVGIG (reference sequence). CDR3 length: 11 amino acids. The CDR3, as DNA: TGTGCGTACTTAGCGGGGTACGAGCAGTACTTC. It translates to CAYLAGYEQYF.

The V call is TRBV7-9, the J call TRBJ1-1, with a tentative D call TRBD1 (6 bases). The V and J ends lost 6 bases and 1 base respectively, with 12 bases between them. Germline CDR1 is SEHNR and CDR2 is FQNEAQ (reference sequence). The CDR3 sequence is 14 residues long. This CDR3 reads CASRTGTQNTEAFF. In DNA, the CDR3 is TGTGCCAGCAGAACCGGGACACAGAACACTGAAGCTTTCTTT. Combining the CDR3 with reference TRBV7-9 and TRBJ1-1 gives the whole variable domain DTGVSQNPRHKITKRGQNVTFRCDPISEHNRLYWYRQTLGQGPEFLTYFQNEAQLEKSRLLSDRFSAERPKGSFSTLEIQRTEQGDSAMYLCASRTGTQNTEAFFGQGTRLTVV.

The chain joins TRBV19 to TRBJ2-2, with D perhaps matching TRBD2 (7 bases). This CDR3 spans 15 amino acids. Germline V gene data show CDR1 as LNHDA and CDR2 as SQIVND (reference sequence). V was cut by 7 bases and J by 3 bases, with 15 bases left in between. As DNA, the CDR3 is TGTGCCAGTACCAGGGGCCGGGGGGACACCGGGGAGCTGTTTTTT. It encodes CASTRGRGDTGELFF. The full variable domain, with the rest looked up from reference TRBV19 and TRBJ2-2, is DGGITQSPKYLFRKEGQNVTLSCEQNLNHDAMYWYRQDPGQGLRLIYYSQIVNDFQKGDIAEGYSVSREKKESFPLTVTSAQKNPTAFYLCASTRGRGDTGELFFGEGSRLTVL.

The V gene is TRBV11-3, the J gene TRBJ2-7; TRBD1 matches at 10 bases. V shed 5 bases and J 5 bases; nucleotides not matched to a gene: 6. Germline V gene data show CDR1 as SGHNT and CDR2 as YENEEA. CDR3 length: 14 residues. CDR3 nucleotide sequence: TGTGCCAGCAGCCCCGGGACAGGGGTGAACGAGCAGTACTTC. Amino acids: CASSPGTGVNEQYF. The full variable domain, rest sourced from reference TRBV11-3 and TRBJ2-7, is EAGVVQSPRYKIIEKKQPVAFWCNPISGHNTLYWYLQNLGQGPELLIRYENEEAVDDSQLPKDRFSAERLKGVDSTLKIQPAELGDSAVYLCASSPGTGVNEQYFGPGTRLTVT.

The genes are TRBV30 and TRBJ1-6, with 8 nucleotides matching TRBD1. The CDR3 length is 15 residues. The V gene end was trimmed by 2 bases and the J gene end by 7 bases; junction bases not matched to a gene: 7. Germline V CDR1 and CDR2: GTSNPN, SVGIG (reference sequence). CDR3 protein: CAWSRSRGPNSPLHF. The DNA of the CDR3 is TGTGCCTGGAGTCGATCCAGGGGGCCGAATTCACCCCTCCACTTT.

This chain links TRBV3-1 (or the pseudogene TRBV3-2) with TRBJ1-3; TRBD1 agrees at 9 bases. Per the germline V gene, CDR1 is LGHDT and CDR2 is YNNKEL (reference sequence). V was pared by 4 bases and J by 11 bases, with 12 bases of the junction left unmatched. The CDR3 sequence is 15 residues long. CDR3 DNA: TGTGCCAGCAGCCTAGACGGGACAGGGAGGAGATCCATATATTTT. This encodes CASSLDGTGRRSIYF.

The chain recombines TRBV2 with TRBJ1-5; D gene ambiguous. V was clipped by 5 bases and J by 4 bases, with 18 bases between them. The length of the CDR3 is 16 residues. CDR1 and CDR2 (germline): SNHLY, FYNNEI. The CDR3 coding sequence is TGTGCCAGCAGTCGGGAGGTGTCGGCACCTAATCAGCCCCAGCATTTT. Translated: CASSREVSAPNQPQHF. Supplemented by reference TRBV2 and TRBJ1-5, the full variable domain reads EPEVTQTPSHQVTQMGQEVILRCVPISNHLYFYWYRQILGQKVEFLVSFYNNEISEKSEIFDDQFSVERPDGSNFTLKIRSTKLEDSAMYFCASSREVSAPNQPQHFGDGTRLSIL.

The chain uses TRBV7-8 and TRBJ2-5, with 7 nucleotides matching TRBD2. Germline values: CDR1 SGHVS, CDR2 FQNEAQ. The trim removed 0 bases at V and 4 bases at J, leaving 5 bases unmatched. CDR3 length equals 15 residues. The CDR3 nucleotides read TGTGCCAGCAGCTTAGCGGGGCGGGAGCGAGAGACCCAGTACTTC. Its protein is CASSLAGRERETQYF.

The chain uses TRBV7-9 and TRBJ1-1, with TRBD1 identical over 10 bases. The CDR3 sequence is 14 residues long. Trimming removed 5 bases from V and 4 bases from J; junction bases left unmatched: 4. The germline V gene has CDR1 SEHNR and CDR2 FQNEAQ (reference sequence). The CDR3 DNA follows: TGTGCCAGCAGCGGACAGGGGGGTTTCACTGAAGCTTTCTTT. Amino acid sequence: CASSGQGGFTEAFF.

The chain links TRBV18 to TRBJ2-3, with 8 nucleotides matching TRBD1. CDR3 size: 14 residues. Trimming removed 8 bases from V and 2 bases from J; junction bases left unmatched: 6. Germline lookup yields CDR1 KGHSH and CDR2 LQKENI. The CDR3 bases are TGTGCCAGCACGCCGGGACAGGTCACAGATACGCAGTATTTT. As protein: CASTPGQVTDTQYF. The full variable domain, its missing parts supplied by reference TRBV18 and TRBJ2-3, is NAGVMQNPRHLVRRRGQEARLRCSPMKGHSHVYWYRQLPEEGLKFMVYLQKENIIDESGMPKERFSAEFPKEGPSILRIQQVVRGDSAAYFCASTPGQVTDTQYFGPGTRLTVL.

CDR3 in amino acids: CASSDSYMNTEAFF. For the CDR3, the DNA is TGTGCCAGCAGCGACAGTTACATGAACACTGAAGCTTTCTTT. The chain links TRBV7-2 to TRBJ1-1, with D possibly TRBD1 on 5 matching bases. Germline V gene lookup returns CDR1 SGHTA and CDR2 FQGNSA. V was trimmed by 5 bases and J by 0 bases, leaving 10 bases between them. This CDR3 spans 14 amino acids.